The present T cell receptor beta chain was sequenced within a study of blood T cell repertoires in COVID-19 (dated by TCRdb to 2018 to 2020). In the study overall: Collaborator samples came from the United States, Italy and Spain and covered acute and convalescent phases of COVID-19. The prospective study material was composed of cDNA or gDNA derived from T cells, B-cell-depleted T cells, or PBMCs. Deeply sampled blood TCRbeta repertoires from subjects exposed to, actively infected with, or recovered from COVID-19 were included in the dataset. The repertoires were released in a freely available public database intended as a resource for research on the immune response to SARS-CoV-2. The samples were drawn from two sources: the first 160 participants of the ongoing ImmuneRACE study, and fewer than 1,500 subjects contributed by 6 global collaborators. Nearly every sample came with metadata listing a de-identified subject ID, COVID-19 status, age in years and sex. Where HLA class I and class II types were available, the types were taken from metadata supplied by the sample provider, not from assay-based typing. What the authors observed across the whole study: The quantity of clinical and demographic metadata differed by source and by participant and was supplied without curation.

TCRbeta CDR3 regions were amplified from genomic DNA using the immunoSEQ Assay, a bias-controlled multiplex PCR. The published analysis was carried out like this. The number of nucleated cells in each sample was estimated by amplification of reference gene primers within the assay. To quantify the absolute abundance of each unique TCRbeta CDR3 rearrangement, sequence reads were collapsed and filtered. Productive Simpson clonality was computed per sample as the square root of Simpson's diversity index over productive rearrangements. TCRdb took this table from immuneACCESS and kept in-frame rearrangements with V and J called. Such tables lack part of the clones; where checked against another copy, unresolved V genes explain under half of the gap, and the rest is unexplained. The V and J calls and clone size were taken over from that table, and D and trimming were inferred from the DNA. This sample gives tens of thousands of clones in total; approximately 83% of them show up just once. About 6.9% of the sample is held by the ten biggest clonotypes.

CDR1 SGHTA and CDR2 FQGNSA were looked up in the germline V gene. V loses 4 bases of germline sequence and J loses 10 bases, and the interval between the two ends is 22 bases. From the cysteine through the phenylalanine, the CDR3 covers 16 amino acids. Only CDR3 DNA remains: 48 bases, in frame from the first base. To note about this clone: Its antigen is currently not known. Nothing much larger sits one base from this clone, and base qualities are not available.

One collaborating source in Seattle enrolled patients while the patients were actively infected and followed the patients over time throughout the course of disease. Collaborating institutions collected whole blood in K2EDTA tubes following their own protocols. Collaborator samples were shipped for TCRbeta analysis as frozen whole blood, isolated PBMCs, or DNA extracted from either sample type. The receptor chain draws on TRBV7-2 and TRBJ2-2; tentative D gene TRBD2, with 6 bases matching. Sequenced: peripheral blood. The clonotype originates from a man younger than 45 with COVID-19, enrolled during active disease. The DNA reads as follows: TGTGCCAGCAGCTCAGGAGCGGGCCGCGCGGGGTCGGAGCTGTTTTTT. The encoded protein is CASSSGAGRAGSELFF.